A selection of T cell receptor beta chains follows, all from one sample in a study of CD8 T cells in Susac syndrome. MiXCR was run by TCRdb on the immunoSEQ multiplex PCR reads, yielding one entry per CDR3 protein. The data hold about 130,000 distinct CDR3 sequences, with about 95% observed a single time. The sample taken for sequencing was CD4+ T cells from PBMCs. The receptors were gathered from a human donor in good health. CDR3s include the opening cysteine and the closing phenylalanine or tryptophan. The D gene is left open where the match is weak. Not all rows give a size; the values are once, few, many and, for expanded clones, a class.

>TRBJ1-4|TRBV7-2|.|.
TGTGCCAGCAGCCCGGGGTCAACTAATGAAAAACTGTTTTTT
CASSPGSTNEKLFF
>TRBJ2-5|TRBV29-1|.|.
TGCAGCGTTGAAGAAGGCGGAGGTACTCAGTACTTC
CSVEEGGGTQYF
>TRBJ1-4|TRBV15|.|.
TGTGCCACCAGCAGAGATTACACCCCAACTAATGAAAAACTGTTTTTT
CATSRDYTPTNEKLFF
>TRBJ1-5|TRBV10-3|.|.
TGTGCCATCAGTGAAGGGGCAGATAGCAATCAGCCCCAGCATTTT
CAISEGADSNQPQHF
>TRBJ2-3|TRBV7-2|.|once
TGTGCCAGCAGCTCCCGGACGGGAGATACGCAGTATTTT
CASSSRTGDTQYF
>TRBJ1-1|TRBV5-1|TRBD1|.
TGCGCCAGCAGCCCGGAACAGGGGGCGAACACTGAAGCTTTCTTT
CASSPEQGANTEAFF
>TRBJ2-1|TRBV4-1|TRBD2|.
TGCGCCAGCAGCCAAGGGTGGACTAGCGGGAAAAATGAGCAGTTCTTC
CASSQGWTSGKNEQFF
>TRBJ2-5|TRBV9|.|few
TGTGCCAGCAGCGGATTAGCGGAGACCCAGTACTTC
CASSGLAETQYF
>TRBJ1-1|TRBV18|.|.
TGTGCCAGCTCACCAAGGGCGAGTTCGGATAAGGCTGAAGCTTTCTTT
CASSPRASSDKAEAFF
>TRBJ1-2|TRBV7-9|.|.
TGTGCCAGCAGCTTTCAGGGCTTGGGTGGCTACACCTTC
CASSFQGLGGYTF
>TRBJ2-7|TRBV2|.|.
TGTGCCAGCAGTGTAGTTGATGAGCAGTACTTC
CASSVVDEQYF
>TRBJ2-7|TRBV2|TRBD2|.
TGTTCCAGCAGCCTCGGGACTAGCCCCGACGAGCAGTACTTC
CSSSLGTSPDEQYF
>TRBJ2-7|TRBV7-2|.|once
TGTGCCAGCAGCACCCTTGAGCCGGCAAGCTACGAGCAGTACTTC
CASSTLEPASYEQYF
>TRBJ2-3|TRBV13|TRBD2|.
TGTGCCAGCAGCATGAGACTAGCGGGAAAGGGAGATACGCAGTATTTT
CASSMRLAGKGDTQYF
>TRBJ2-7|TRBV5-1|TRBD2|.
TGCGCCAGCAGCTTGGAGGTAGCGGGGGAGCAGTACTTC
CASSLEVAGEQYF
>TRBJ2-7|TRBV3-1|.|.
TGTGCCAGCAGCCAAGATCAACAGGCCTACGAGCAGTACTTC
CASSQDQQAYEQYF
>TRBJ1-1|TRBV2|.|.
TGTGCCAGCACCAGGGATGTGAACACTGAAGCTTTCTTT
CASTRDVNTEAFF
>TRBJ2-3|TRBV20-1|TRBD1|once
TGCAGTGCTAAAAGACAGGGAGTGACAGATACGCAGTATTTT
CSAKRQGVTDTQYF
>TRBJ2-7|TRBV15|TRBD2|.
TGTGCCACCAGCAGAGCCCTAGCGGGAGACTCCTACGAGCAGTACTTC
CATSRALAGDSYEQYF
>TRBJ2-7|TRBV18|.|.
TGTGCCAGCTCACCATCTAGGACACAACCTTCCTACGAGCAGTACTTC
CASSPSRTQPSYEQYF
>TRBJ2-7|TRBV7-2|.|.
TGTGCCAGCAGCTTAGGAATGGAGCAGTACTTC
CASSLGMEQYF
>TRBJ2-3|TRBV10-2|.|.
TGCGCCAGCACAGACGTGCAGCGCCCCACAGATACGCAGTATTTT
CASTDVQRPTDTQYF
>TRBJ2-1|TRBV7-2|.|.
TGTGCCAGCAGCCAACCCACGGGGGGCGGGAGCCCCTACAATGAGCAGTTCTTC
CASSQPTGGGSPYNEQFF
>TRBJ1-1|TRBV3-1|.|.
TGTGCCAGCAGCCAAGCAGATCGTAAGAACACTGAAGCTTTCTTT
CASSQADRKNTEAFF
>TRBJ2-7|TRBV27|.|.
TGTGCCAGCAGTTTCGCAGGGAGTGGTGGGCAGTACTTC
CASSFAGSGGQYF
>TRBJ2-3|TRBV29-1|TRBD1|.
TGCAGCGTGTCGGGACAGGGGGCTTATACGCAGTATTTT
CSVSGQGAYTQYF
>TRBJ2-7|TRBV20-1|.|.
TGCAGTGCTAGAGTCCAGACCTACGAGCAGTACTTC
CSARVQTYEQYF
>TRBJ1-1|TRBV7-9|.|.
TGTGCCAGCAGCTTAGGCCAGGGGCACACTGAAGCTTTCTTT
CASSLGQGHTEAFF
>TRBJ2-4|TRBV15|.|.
TGTGCCACCAACTCCGGGACTCAAGGTTTAGCCAAAAACATTCAGTACTTC
CATNSGTQGLAKNIQYF
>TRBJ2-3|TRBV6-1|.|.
TGTGCCAGCAGTGGGCCATCAGGGTTAGAAGCAGATACGCAGTATTTT
CASSGPSGLEADTQYF
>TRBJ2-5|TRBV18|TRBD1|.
TGTGCCAGCTCATCCAGACAGGGAAGTGAGACCCAGTACTTC
CASSSRQGSETQYF
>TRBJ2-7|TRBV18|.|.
TGTGCCAGCTCACCTAATTATAGCTCCTACGAGCAGTACTTC
CASSPNYSSYEQYF
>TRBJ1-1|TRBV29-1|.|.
TGCAGCGTTGGGCTGGCCCTGAACACTGAAGCTTTCTTT
CSVGLALNTEAFF
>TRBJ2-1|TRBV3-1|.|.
TGTGCCAGCAGCCAAGGACTATCGATTAGCTCCTACAATGAGCAGTTCTTC
CASSQGLSISSYNEQFF
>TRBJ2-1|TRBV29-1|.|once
TGCAGCGTTGAACCCCTCGTCAGTTCGGATTATAATGAGCAGTTCTTC
CSVEPLVSSDYNEQFF
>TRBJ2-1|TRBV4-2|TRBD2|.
TGTGCCAGCAGCCAAGGTGGGTCTAGCGGGCGCTACAATGAGCAGTTCTTC
CASSQGGSSGRYNEQFF
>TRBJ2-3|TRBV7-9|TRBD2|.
TGTGCCAGCAGCCCGGGACTAGCGGGAGTGGCAGATACGCAGTATTTT
CASSPGLAGVADTQYF
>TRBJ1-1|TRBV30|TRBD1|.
TGTGCCTGGAGATATTTCAGTAGGACAGGGGACACTGAAGCTTTCTTT
CAWRYFSRTGDTEAFF
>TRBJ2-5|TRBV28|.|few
TGTGCCAGCAGTTCCCTCGGGGTCCAAGAGACCCAGTACTTC
CASSSLGVQETQYF
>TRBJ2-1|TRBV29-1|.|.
TGCAGCGCAACCACCGACAGCTCCTACAATGAGCAGTTCTTC
CSATTDSSYNEQFF
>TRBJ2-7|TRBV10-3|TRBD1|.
TGTGCCATCAGTCCGGACAGGGCCTACGAGCAGTACTTC
CAISPDRAYEQYF
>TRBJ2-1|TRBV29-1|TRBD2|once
TGCAGCGTTGAAGCTTTCCGGTTGGGACTAGCGGGAGGGTGGAATGAGCAGTTCTTC
CSVEAFRLGLAGGWNEQFF
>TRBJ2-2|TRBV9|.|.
TGTGCCAGCAGCGTAGCCAGGGGTTGGACCGGGGAGCTGTTTTTT
CASSVARGWTGELFF
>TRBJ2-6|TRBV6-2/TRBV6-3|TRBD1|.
TGTGCCAGCAGTTACGGTAGGACAGGCAACTCTGGGGCCAACGTCCTGACTTTC
CASSYGRTGNSGANVLTF
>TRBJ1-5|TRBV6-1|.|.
TGTGCCAGCAGTGGGGTTGATCGGAGAAGGAGTGACAATCAGCCCCAGCATTTT
CASSGVDRRRSDNQPQHF
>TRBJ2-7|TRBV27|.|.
TGTGCCAGCAGGGGGGCATCCTACGAGCAGTACTTC
CASRGASYEQYF
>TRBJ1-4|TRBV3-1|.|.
TGTGCCACCGGGGACCGGGACATCGCAACTAATGAAAAACTGTTTTTT
CATGDRDIATNEKLFF
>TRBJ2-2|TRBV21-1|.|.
TGTGCCAGCAGCCCGGGGACTTTTTCTAACACCGGGGAGCTGTTTTTT
CASSPGTFSNTGELFF
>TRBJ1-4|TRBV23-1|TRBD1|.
TGCGCCAGCAGTCGGTCCCGAACAGGGGGCGCGGAAAAACTGTTTTTT
CASSRSRTGGAEKLFF
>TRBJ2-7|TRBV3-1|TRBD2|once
TGTGCCAGCAGCTCGGGACTAGAAACGCACGAGCAGTACTTC
CASSSGLETHEQYF